The present T cell receptor beta chain was sequenced within a study of T cell repertoires in cytomegalovirus infection (dated by TCRdb to the late 2010s). A note on the overall study: Donor HLA type was relevant to the analysis, as public TCR beta signatures indicated carriage of CMV infection together with the matching HLA type. What the study reported, not specific to this receptor: In both this cohort and an independent approximately 370-donor cohort, the cumulative frequency of public TCR beta family members distinguished carriers of CMV infection plus the relevant HLA type. The ex vivo response was dominated by HLA-C-restricted CMV-specific TCR beta clonotypes, and the single most frequent clonotype in two of eight donors was supplied by these HLA-C-restricted clonotypes.

Based on the germline V gene (reference sequence), the CDR1 and CDR2 sequences are DFQATT and SNEGSKA. The junction shows trimming of 0 bases on V and 5 bases on J, plus 19 bases between the germline ends. Reading from cysteine to phenylalanine, the CDR3 counts 16 amino acids. The DNA shown is the 48-base CDR3, in frame from base 1. The sequencer was an Illumina HiSeq 1500. The public reads were quality trimmed at Q25 with fastp and then assembled into clones with MiXCR by TCRdb, keeping productive beta chains. Duplicate CDR3 protein sequences are folded into a single record with the most common DNA and genes. The sample records around 290,000 distinct CDR3 sequences, about 26% of which are singletons. Of the sample, roughly 13% falls within the top ten clones. This clonotype has only a few counts. The antigen it binds to is not known. The record has no base qualities; no much larger clone is one base away.

The sequenced material came from PBMCs. The sequence links TRBV20-1 to TRBJ2-5; the D gene is perhaps TRBD1 or TRBD2, as each covers 5 bases. The source of this sequence is a human donor in good health (CMV status not recorded). Some clones in this sample may be carry-over from other donors' samples. The sequenced DNA is TGCAGTGCTAGAGATTGGGCAGGGACGTTTCTGGAGACCCAGTACTTC. Its coded protein is CSARDWAGTFLETQYF.